This TCR beta chain was observed in a study of PD-1 blockade in classical Hodgkin lymphoma. Study-level points and caveats: TCR diversity rose significantly by C4D1 in CD4+ but not CD8+ cells. Prior therapy or disease activity may underlie the repertoire differences, whose causes remain undefined. According to reports, newly diagnosed patients had lower baseline TCR diversity than healthy donors, and relapsed/refractory patients had lower baseline TCR diversity still. Complete responders entered with baseline diversity on par with newly diagnosed patients, the results showed.

This CDR3 comprises 15 residues. Germline CDR1 MNHEY, CDR2 SVGAGI. Trimming took 0 bases from V and 0 from J, leaving 6 bases between them. The table came from immunoSEQ multiplex PCR; TCRdb's copy has only in-frame clones and leaves some out. Among 46,000 or so clones listed, around three quarters were seen once. Comments on this clone: The antigen remains undetermined.

Each patient's relapse followed autologous stem cell transplantation, and brentuximab vedotin exposure varied. The TCR sequence derives from a human donor with classical Hodgkin lymphoma. The chain combines TRBV6-5 with TRBJ2-4; the D is unclear. This sample comprised peripheral blood mononuclear cells (PBMCs), obtained before the second cycle of nivolumab. The CDR3 nucleotides read TGTGCCAGCAGTTACTCAGGTCTAGCCAAAAACATTCAGTACTTC. Translating it yields CASSYSGLAKNIQYF.